The 29 T cell receptor beta chains listed next were all sequenced from one sample in a study of T cell changes during pregnancy in multiple sclerosis. Here immunoSEQ multiplex PCR was the method, and the copy in TCRdb shows in-frame clones only, minus some. The sample contains tens of thousands of clones, 96% of which appear only once. Sequenced here: CD8+ T cells from peripheral blood mononuclear cells, sampled after pregnancy. The origin of the receptors is a female donor with multiple sclerosis, enrolled in a pregnancy study.

The chain links TRBV7-9 to TRBJ2-1; D is undetermined. Germline V lookup: CDR1 SEHNR, CDR2 FQNEAQ (reference sequence). The CDR3 spans 14 residues. Trimming removed 2 bases from V and 0 bases from J, with 5 bases in between. In nucleotides, the CDR3 is TGTGCCAGCAGCTTATCATTCTCCTACAATGAGCAGTTCTTC. Its protein is CASSLSFSYNEQFF.

The chain has TRBV5-1 and TRBJ2-2; tentatively, D is TRBD1 (6 bases). The V gene's germline CDR1 is SGHRS and CDR2 YFSETQ. The V and J ends lost 1 base and 6 bases respectively, with 10 bases between them. The CDR3 is 14 amino acids. As DNA, the CDR3 is TGCGCCAGCAGCTTGTCAGGGGTGCCCGGGGAGCTGTTTTTT. This translates into CASSLSGVPGELFF.

V and J are TRBV11-3 and TRBJ2-3; D might be TRBD2 (6 bases). Germline V CDR1 and CDR2: SGHNT, YENEEA. Trimming cost V 0 bases and J 4 bases, with 11 bases left between them. The CDR3 has 15 amino acids. The CDR3 protein is CASSLDFGSADTQYF. As DNA, the CDR3 is TGTGCCAGCAGCTTAGATTTCGGGAGCGCAGATACGCAGTATTTT.

This chain uses TRBV6-5 with TRBJ2-7; TRBD1 matches at 7 bases. The V segment lost 2 bases and the J segment 7 bases; nucleotides outside the gene matches: 11. The length of the CDR3 is 15 residues. In germline, CDR1 is MNHEY, CDR2 SVGAGI. The CDR3 is CASSYIDSPTGEQYF. DNA of the CDR3: TGTGCCAGCAGTTACATTGACAGCCCGACAGGGGAGCAGTACTTC.

V and J are TRBV27 and TRBJ1-2, with D unresolved. Germline V gene lookup returns CDR1 MNHEY and CDR2 SMNVEV (reference sequence). V gave up 3 bases and J gave up 0 bases, with 17 bases separating them. This CDR3 is 17 amino acids long. The CDR3 coding sequence is TGTGCCAGCAGTTTGGGAGGGCGACGGGGTCCTAACTATGGCTACACCTTC. Translating it yields CASSLGGRRGPNYGYTF.

This chain links TRBV27 with TRBJ2-7, with TRBD2 matching 7 bases. The CDR3 has 14 residues. CDR1 and CDR2 (germline): MNHEY, SMNVEV (reference sequence). The V and J ends lost 0 bases and 7 bases, in that order; junction bases with no gene match: 6. This CDR3 is CASSLSLAALEQYF. The CDR3 nucleotides read TGTGCCAGCAGTTTATCGCTAGCGGCTTTAGAGCAGTACTTC.

This rearrangement joins TRBV5-6 to TRBJ2-7; D may be TRBD2 (6 bases). The CDR3 consists of 17 residues. V lost 1 base, J lost 2 bases, and 19 bases lay in between. Germline CDR1 reads SGHDT; CDR2 reads YYEEEE. For the CDR3, the DNA is TGTGCCAGCAGCTTGATAGGTCCGGGAGTAGTCCCCTACGAGCAGTACTTC. It is translated as CASSLIGPGVVPYEQYF.

This chain joins TRBV10-3 and TRBJ2-7; tentative D call: TRBD1 (5 bases). The V and J ends lost 8 bases and 5 bases respectively, with 13 bases between them. CDR3 size: 12 residues. CDR1 is ENHRY and CDR2 is SYGVKD in the germline V gene. In DNA, the CDR3 is TGTGCCATCGGGGCAGACAGTGACGAGCAGTACTTC. Its translation is CAIGADSDEQYF.

This rearrangement joins TRBV5-1 to TRBJ2-1; 8 bases map to TRBD1. Trimming removed 0 bases from V and 4 bases from J; junction bases left unmatched: 6. CDR1 SGHRS and CDR2 YFSETQ come from the germline V gene. The CDR3 extends over 16 amino acids. CDR3 coding DNA: TGCGCCAGCAGCTTGGATGGTACAGGGGGTTACAATGAGCAGTTCTTC. This codes for CASSLDGTGGYNEQFF.

This sequence joins TRBV19 and TRBJ2-1; TRBD1 might be the D (6 bases). V was trimmed by 6 bases and J by 10 bases, leaving 22 bases between them. Germline CDR1 and CDR2: LNHDA and SQIVND (reference sequence). CDR3 length equals 15 residues. CDR3: CASSTRTVFSEEQFF. The CDR3 nucleotides read TGTGCCAGTAGCACCCGGACAGTCTTCTCTGAAGAGCAGTTCTTC.

This rearrangement joins TRBV27 to TRBJ2-5, with TRBD2 as a possible D gene (7 bases). V dropped 4 bases and J dropped 5 bases, with 20 bases sitting between them. Germline lookup yields CDR1 MNHEY and CDR2 SMNVEV (reference sequence). The CDR3 spans 16 residues. The DNA of the CDR3 is TGTGCCAGCAGTTCCACCCTCGGGGGGCTCAGGGAGACCCAGTACTTC. This gives the protein CASSSTLGGLRETQYF.

This chain uses TRBV5-1 with TRBJ2-3, with 11 bases aligning to TRBD2. V gave up 4 bases and J gave up 4 bases; unmatched junction bases: 14. The CDR3 runs 18 residues. CDR1 and CDR2 from the germline V gene are SGHRS and YFSETQ. The CDR3 DNA sequence: TGCGCCAGCAGCCTGAGCTCTAGCGGGAGGAGTACTGCAGATACGCAGTATTTT. The encoded protein is CASSLSSSGRSTADTQYF.

This chain uses TRBV20-1 with TRBJ2-3, with no clear D. The V end lost 2 bases, the J end lost 4 bases, and 4 bases lay between the germline ends. From germline, CDR1 is DFQATT and CDR2 SNEGSKA (reference sequence). The CDR3 is 11 residues long. CDR3 loop: CSARSSDTQYF. The CDR3 nucleotides are TGCAGTGCTAGATCCTCAGATACGCAGTATTTT.

The chain has TRBV19 and TRBJ1-1, with 9 nucleotides matching TRBD1. From germline, CDR1 is LNHDA and CDR2 SQIVND (reference sequence). The CDR3 totals 15 residues. The V gene end was trimmed by 3 bases and the J gene end by 0 bases; junction bases not matched to a gene: 2. The CDR3 is CASSMGTGMNTEAFF. The CDR3 region has the DNA TGTGCCAGTAGTATGGGGACAGGGATGAACACTGAAGCTTTCTTT.

This chain connects TRBV6-5 to TRBJ1-1; D not certain. Germline lookup yields CDR1 MNHEY and CDR2 SVGAGI. Trimming removed 5 bases at V and 1 base at J, with 8 bases between. CDR3 length: 13 amino acids. CDR3 in amino acids: CASSPTPNTEAFF. The CDR3 nucleotides read TGTGCCAGCAGTCCTACCCCGAACACTGAAGCTTTCTTT.

This chain uses TRBV18 with TRBJ1-1, with unresolved D. Germline CDR1 is KGHSH and CDR2 is LQKENI. V lost 3 bases and J 1 base, leaving 15 bases between the germline ends. This CDR3 is 16 amino acids long. The CDR3 sequence: CASSPQVPERNTEAFF. The CDR3 region has the DNA TGTGCCAGCTCACCTCAGGTCCCTGAAAGGAACACTGAAGCTTTCTTT.

The chain recombines TRBV5-6 with TRBJ2-1, with TRBD2 matching 10 bases. V trimming: 0 bases; J trimming: 0 bases; junction bases outside the gene matches: 6. Germline V CDR1 and CDR2: SGHDT, YYEEEE. The CDR3 has 18 residues. CDR3 residues: CASSLARLAGSSYNEQFF. CDR3 in DNA: TGTGCCAGCAGCTTGGCCCGACTAGCGGGTAGCTCCTACAATGAGCAGTTCTTC.

This clone has more than one count but fewer than ten. The chain uses TRBV13 and TRBJ2-7; 14 nucleotides align to TRBD2. The junction had 11 bases not matched to a gene; V was cut back by 4 bases and J by 6 bases. This CDR3 spans 17 amino acids. Germline loops: CDR1 PRHDT, CDR2 FYEKMQ (reference sequence). The CDR3 DNA reads as TGTGCCAGCAGCTCAACAGTAGGACTAGCGGGAGGAGGCGAGCAGTACTTC. It is translated as CASSSTVGLAGGGEQYF. Full variable domain (remainder filled in from reference TRBV13 and TRBJ2-7): AAGVIQSPRHLIKEKRETATLKCYPIPRHDTVYWYQQGPGQDPQFLISFYEKMQSDKGSIPDRFSAQQFSDYHSELNMSSLELGDSALYFCASSSTVGLAGGGEQYFGPGTRLTVT.

This rearrangement joins TRBV27 to TRBJ2-1; 10 bases fit TRBD2. Germline-derived CDR1 and CDR2 are MNHEY and SMNVEV (reference sequence). The CDR3 has 15 amino acids. J lost 3 bases, V lost 7 bases, and 6 bases had no gene match. The CDR3 region is CASKGGTSDYNEQFF. The CDR3 coding sequence is TGTGCCAGCAAAGGTGGGACTAGCGACTACAATGAGCAGTTCTTC.

The rearrangement links TRBV28 to TRBJ2-5, with 12 bases lining up with TRBD2. The CDR3 sequence is 16 residues long. V trimming: 6 bases; J trimming: 5 bases; junction bases outside the gene matches: 10. Germline CDR1 is MDHEN and CDR2 is SYDVKM. CDR3 DNA sequence: TGTGCCAGCAGCCCAAGACTAGCGGGAGATCTGGAGACCCAGTACTTC. This sequence encodes CASSPRLAGDLETQYF. The complete variable domain, with remaining parts taken from reference TRBV28 and TRBJ2-5, reads DVKVTQSSRYLVKRTGEKVFLECVQDMDHENMFWYRQDPGLGLRLIYFSYDVKMKEKGDIPEGYSVSREKKERFSLILESASTNQTSMYLCASSPRLAGDLETQYFGPGTRLLVL.

This rearrangement joins TRBV7-9 to TRBJ1-1; no clear D gene. V was shortened by 3 bases and J by 7 bases, with 9 bases between the two germline ends. The CDR3 has 12 residues. CDR1 SEHNR and CDR2 FQNEAQ come from the germline V gene (reference sequence). The CDR3 DNA reads TGTGCCAGCAGCTTTAGCCAAGATGAAGCTTTCTTT. Translating it yields CASSFSQDEAFF. Full variable domain (rest looked up from reference TRBV7-9 and TRBJ1-1): DTGVSQNPRHKITKRGQNVTFRCDPISEHNRLYWYRQTLGQGPEFLTYFQNEAQLEKSRLLSDRFSAERPKGSFSTLEIQRTEQGDSAMYLCASSFSQDEAFFGQGTRLTVV.

The V call is TRBV28, the J call TRBJ2-7, with a tentative D call TRBD2 (5 bases). This CDR3 spans 14 amino acids. The germline CDR1 and CDR2 sequences are MDHEN and SYDVKM. With 3 bases removed from V and 0 bases from J, the gap between germline ends came to 9 bases. The CDR3 protein is CASSLLRGSYEQYF. The CDR3 DNA sequence: TGTGCCAGCAGTTTGTTACGGGGCTCCTACGAGCAGTACTTC.

The chain joins TRBV7-2 to TRBJ2-1, with TRBD2 identical over 8 bases. Germline V gene lookup returns CDR1 SGHTA and CDR2 FQGNSA. The CDR3 totals 15 residues. Trimming at V came to 6 bases and at J to 8 bases, leaving 12 bases not matched to a gene. The CDR3 nucleotides are TGTGCCAGCAGGCCCACCTCGGGACTAGTTGATGAGCAGTTCTTC. Its protein product is CASRPTSGLVDEQFF.

Of note for this clone: One end of the junction fails to match germline, which may point to a read error. The rearrangement joins TRBV7-3 to TRBJ2-1; TRBD2 matches at 10 bases. CDR1 SGHTA and CDR2 FQGTGA come from the germline V gene. CDR3 size: 16 residues. The DNA of the CDR3 is TGTGCCAACAGCTTAACTAGCGGGGACACCTACAATGAGCAGTTCTTC. Its translation: CANSLTSGDTYNEQFF.

V is TRBV19 and J is TRBJ2-4, with D possibly TRBD2 on 6 matching bases. The CDR3 extends over 13 amino acids. Per germline, CDR1 LNHDA and CDR2 SQIVND (reference sequence). Trimming took off 6 bases at V and 6 bases at J, with 12 bases between the two ends. The CDR3 loop reads CASRGTAGNIQYF. The DNA for the CDR3 is TGTGCCAGTAGAGGGACTGCCGGAAACATTCAGTACTTC.

The genes are TRBV19 and TRBJ2-6; 7 nucleotides line up with TRBD1. The CDR3 totals 16 residues. The ends lost 3 bases at V and 1 base at J; junction bases unmatched: 3. Per germline, CDR1 LNHDA and CDR2 SQIVND (reference sequence). Written as DNA, the CDR3 is TGTGCCAGTAGTATCTTGGACAGGTCTGGGGCCAACGTCCTGACTTTC. Protein product: CASSILDRSGANVLTF.

V is TRBV5-4 and J is TRBJ1-2, with D unclear. V lost 4 bases and J 5 bases, leaving 21 bases between the germline ends. The germline gives CDR1 SGHNT, CDR2 YYREEE (reference sequence). CDR3 length: 16 residues. CDR3 DNA sequence: TGTGCCAGCAGCCCGCCTCTTAGCGGGAGTGATTATGGCTACACCTTC. It codes for CASSPPLSGSDYGYTF. Full variable domain (remainder filled in from reference TRBV5-4 and TRBJ1-2): ETGVTQSPTHLIKTRGQQVTLRCSSQSGHNTVSWYQQALGQGPQFIFQYYREEENGRGNFPPRFSGLQFPNYSSELNVNALELDDSALYLCASSPPLSGSDYGYTFGSGTRLTVV.

This clone was counted a few times. CDR3 in amino acids: CASSPRDRSYEQYF. The CDR3 nucleotides are TGTGCCAGCAGTCCCCGGGACAGGTCGTACGAGCAGTACTTC. The V call is TRBV28, the J call TRBJ2-7; 8 bases line up with TRBD1. This CDR3 comprises 14 residues. The trim removed 5 bases at V and 4 bases at J, leaving 7 bases unmatched. The germline V gene encodes CDR1 MDHEN and CDR2 SYDVKM.

The genes are TRBV4-2 and TRBJ2-2; D is perhaps TRBD1 (5 bases). CDR3 size: 15 residues. The germline gives CDR1 LGHNA, CDR2 YNFKEQ. Between the trimmed V and J ends, which lost 5 bases and 0 bases, there was a span of 10 bases. CDR3 DNA: TGTGCCAGCAGCGAGACAGTCACGAACACCGGGGAGCTGTTTTTT. This encodes CASSETVTNTGELFF.